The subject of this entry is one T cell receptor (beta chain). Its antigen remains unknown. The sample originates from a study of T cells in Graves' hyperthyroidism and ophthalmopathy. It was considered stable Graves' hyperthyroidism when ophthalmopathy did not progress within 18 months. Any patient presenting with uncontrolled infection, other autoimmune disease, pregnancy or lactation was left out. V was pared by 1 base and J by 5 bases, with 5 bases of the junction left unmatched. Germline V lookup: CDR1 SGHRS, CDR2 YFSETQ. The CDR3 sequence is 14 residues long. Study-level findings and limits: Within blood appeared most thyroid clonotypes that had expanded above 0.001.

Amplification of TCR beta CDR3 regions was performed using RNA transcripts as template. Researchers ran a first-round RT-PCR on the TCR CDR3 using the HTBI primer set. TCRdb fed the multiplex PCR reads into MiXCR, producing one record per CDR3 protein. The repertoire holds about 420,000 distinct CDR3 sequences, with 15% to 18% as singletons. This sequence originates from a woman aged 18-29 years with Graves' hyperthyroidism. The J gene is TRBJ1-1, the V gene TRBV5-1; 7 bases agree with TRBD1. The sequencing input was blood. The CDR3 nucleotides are TGCGCCAGCAGCTTGACGGCAGGGGGGACTGAAGCTTTCTTT. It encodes CASSLTAGGTEAFF.